This TCR beta chain was obtained from a study of T cell responses to AZD1222 COVID-19 vaccine (dated by TCRdb to the early 2020s). Context from the whole study: AZD1222 recipients given second doses at about 4 weeks or at about 12 weeks were pooled, since spike-specific TCR depth and breadth were not found to differ between the two schedules. TCR sequencing covered some 240 trial participants: about 210 given two doses of AZD1222 and 26 given two doses of MenACWY control vaccine. Enrollment into the trials was organized by age into subgroups of 18-55, 56-69 and 70-plus years, and those subgroups contained about 150, 27 and 61 TCR-sequenced participants, respectively.

General study outcomes and caveats: Participants were mostly white British, with more females than males. The authors suggested clonal diversity may have been underestimated. The vaccine-associated CD4 TCRs covered the entire spike protein, and the dominant responses fell in regions 160-218 and 743-854. The 56-69-year group was small, and its depth increase did not reach significance, likely because of low power. Epitopes outside the regions mutated in the B.1.351 and B.1.1.7 variants were reportedly recognized by nearly half of the unique spike-specific TCRs. Only five or six AZD1222 recipients were SARS-CoV-2 seropositive at baseline, limiting conclusions about previously exposed vaccinees. Because no day 14 peak-response samples were available, repertoires were characterized only after the peak T cell response. After two AZD1222 doses, spike-specific TCR breadth and depth were significantly higher than at day 0 and than in MenACWY recipients.

What this sample's time point label stands for: baseline before first vaccination. Vaccinee samples came from UK trials COV001 and COV002, including a single-blind randomized controlled phase 2/3 trial of AZD1222 (ChAdOx1 nCoV-19) in healthy adults. Trial participant PBMC samples were collected at day 0 and day 28 after the second dose for TCRbeta chain sequencing. A word on this clone: No cognate antigen has been identified for it. Base qualities are not provided; no much larger clone lies one nucleotide away.

The CDR3 regions of human TCRbeta chains were analyzed by immunosequencing. Turning to the authors' computational methods: TCRs in the repertoires were compared against a reference library of SARS-CoV-2-specific TCRs that had been generated with the MIRA antigen-specificity platform. Breadth was defined as the fraction of unique TCRs that were SARS-CoV-2-associated. Depth was defined as the fraction of total T cells that were SARS-CoV-2-associated. Using the MIRA data, each spike-specific TCR was assigned both to the spike region to which the TCR was reactive and to a CD4 or CD8 class. Log10-transformed breadth and depth values were compared by one-way ANOVA with Sidak's multiple comparisons tests. TCRdb obtained this table from immuneACCESS and retained in-frame rearrangements with V and J assigned. These tables miss some clones; where compared with another copy, unresolved V genes account for less than half of the shortfall, and the remainder is unexplained. That table supplies the V and J calls and clone size; D and trimming were determined from the DNA. This sample holds 150,000 to 200,000 clones; 90% to 95% were observed only once. Together, the top ten hold approximately 0.97% of the sample.

The sample in question was peripheral blood, obtained on day 0 of AZD1222 vaccination. The TCR originated in an adult in good health.

In nucleotides, the sequence is TGTGCCAGCAGTCCCCCCGGGACCGCGAACACTGAAGCTTTCTTT. Translated, it gives CASSPPGTANTEAFF. The chain joins TRBV28 to TRBJ1-1, with TRBD1 tentatively as D gene (5 bases match). CDR1 and CDR2, looked up from the germline V gene, are MDHEN and SYDVKM. The CDR3 goes from the cysteine to the phenylalanine over 15 residues. The CDR3 DNA has 45 bases and is translated from base 1. V is reduced by 5 bases and J by 1 base, leaving a spacing of 14 bases between them.